The T cell receptor (beta chain) described here comes from a study of blood T cells in healthy people across ages. Then a second PCR, running roughly 6 to 12 cycles, was carried out with a sample-barcoded 5' primer and a J-beta primer mix. TCRdb fed the 5' RACE reads into MiXCR, producing one record per CDR3 protein. The profile covers 1,100,000 or so distinct CDR3 sequences, with over 35% appearing a single time and 15% to 20% taken by the ten largest. Broader study findings: The long-lived group displayed more naive CD4+ cells, plus higher diversity, than the aged donors did. Estimated diversity, derived from one million T cells, was regarded as an underestimate. Older age coincided with a roughly linear decline in TCR beta diversity per million T cells.

With regard to this clonotype: Its antigen is unidentified.

Donor samples were obtained from healthy Caucasian individuals from Russia, aged 6 to 90. The CDR3 sequence is 17 residues long. V lost 1 base and J lost 0; bases outside the gene matches: 8. Germline V gene data show CDR1 as LNHNV and CDR2 as YYDKDF (reference sequence). This TCR was sampled from an older woman in good health. The gene calls are TRBV15 and TRBJ2-7, with TRBD2 matching 8 bases. The sample taken for sequencing was blood. The CDR3, as DNA: TGTGCCACCAGCAGAGCCCGCGGGGGGCCCAGCTCCTACGAGCAGTACTTC. Residues: CATSRARGGPSSYEQYF.